This T cell receptor beta chain is from a study of CD8+CD57+ T cells in acquired aplastic anemia. About the research overall: Each DNA sample taken from sorted CD4+ and CD8+ cells came to approximately 3.3 ug on average. As sequenced from healthy donors, CD4+ cells averaged roughly 10 million reads.

Study outcomes and limitations: Patients and controls had CD8+ Simpson's diversity values that were not significantly distinct. Found in both controls and patients were approximately 30 CD8+ CDR3 sequences.

The template for TCR beta VDJ and CDR3 sequence profiling was genomic DNA. Each CDR3 protein is one row after TCRdb ran MiXCR on the reads. The data hold 130,000 or so distinct CDR3 sequences, with 41% observed a single time. Ten or more counts support this clonotype. Its antigen remains unidentified. Trimming removed 0 bases from V and 3 bases from J, with 9 bases in between. This CDR3 spans 15 amino acids. Germline V gene data show CDR1 as LNHDA and CDR2 as SQIVND (reference sequence). This TCR was recovered from a human donor in good health, serving as a control. The sample comprised sorted CD4+, CD8+, or CD8+CD57+ T cells (not recorded which) from PBMCs. The chain joins TRBV19 to TRBJ1-5; D is unclear. The chain's CDR3 is CASSIDLFSNQPQHF. The CDR3 DNA is TGTGCCAGTAGTATAGATCTATTTTCCAATCAGCCCCAGCATTTT.